These T cell receptor beta chains were read from a single sample in a study of blood T cell repertoires in COVID-19. The data were produced by immunoSEQ multiplex PCR, yet TCRdb's version contains in-frame clones alone and is incomplete. The data hold about 240,000 clones, with around 87% observed a single time. Sequences were obtained from peripheral blood. These receptors came from a woman between 65 and 79 years old with active or convalescent COVID-19. Both conserved end residues are part of each CDR3. A D gene is named only where the DNA matches it firmly. Clone size is given for some rows only: seen once, a few or many times, or a class if the clone is expanded.

v_call: TRBV5-1
d_call: TRBD1
clone_size: NA
j_call: TRBJ2-7
cdr3_nt: TGCGCCAGCAGCTTGGGACAGGGGGCGAGCGAGCAGTACTTC
cdr3_aa: CASSLGQGASEQYF

v_call: TRBV5-6
d_call: NA
clone_size: NA
j_call: TRBJ1-2
cdr3_nt: TGTGCCAGCAGCCCATACAGGACGGGGGATGGCTACACCTTC
cdr3_aa: CASSPYRTGDGYTF

v_call: TRBV6-5
d_call: NA
clone_size: NA
j_call: TRBJ1-6
cdr3_nt: TGTGCCAGCAGGGAGAGCTCCTATAATTCACCCCTCCACTTT
cdr3_aa: CASRESSYNSPLHF

v_call: TRBV25-1
d_call: NA
clone_size: NA
j_call: TRBJ1-2
cdr3_nt: TGTGCCCGGGAGGTGGCGGCTGGCTACACCTTC
cdr3_aa: CAREVAAGYTF

v_call: TRBV5-4
d_call: TRBD2
clone_size: NA
j_call: TRBJ2-1
cdr3_nt: TGTGCCAGCAGCTCCCCCGGGACTAACAATGAGCAGTTCTTC
cdr3_aa: CASSSPGTNNEQFF

v_call: TRBV6-2/TRBV6-3
d_call: NA
clone_size: few
j_call: TRBJ1-1
cdr3_nt: TGTGCCAGCAGTTACGCGGGTAGTATCACTGAAGCTTTCTTT
cdr3_aa: CASSYAGSITEAFF

v_call: TRBV29-1
d_call: NA
clone_size: NA
j_call: TRBJ1-4
cdr3_nt: TGCAGCGCCCGGGATGGGGGCTATGAAAAACTGTTTTTT
cdr3_aa: CSARDGGYEKLFF

v_call: TRBV6-5
d_call: NA
clone_size: once
j_call: TRBJ2-7
cdr3_nt: TGTGCCAGCAGCTTAGTGGTTGCTTCCACCTACGAGCAGTACTTC
cdr3_aa: CASSLVVASTYEQYF

v_call: TRBV11-2
d_call: NA
clone_size: NA
j_call: TRBJ1-1
cdr3_nt: TGTGCCAGCAGCCCACTGGGGGCCACTGAAGCTTTCTTT
cdr3_aa: CASSPLGATEAFF

v_call: TRBV3-1/TRBV3-2
d_call: NA
clone_size: NA
j_call: TRBJ1-4
cdr3_nt: TGTGCCAGCAGCTCTCGGTCCGGCGGGGAAAAACTGTTTTTT
cdr3_aa: CASSSRSGGEKLFF

v_call: TRBV18
d_call: NA
clone_size: NA
j_call: TRBJ1-5
cdr3_nt: TGTGCCAGCTCACCTGGGGGGGGAGGCAATCAGCCCCAGCATTTT
cdr3_aa: CASSPGGGGNQPQHF

v_call: TRBV6-2/TRBV6-3
d_call: NA
clone_size: NA
j_call: TRBJ1-5
cdr3_nt: TGTGCCAGCAGCGGAGGGGTTTATAGCAATCAGCCCCAGCATTTT
cdr3_aa: CASSGGVYSNQPQHF

v_call: TRBV29-1
d_call: TRBD1
clone_size: NA
j_call: TRBJ1-2
cdr3_nt: TGCAGCGTTGATTACCCAGGGGGCTATGGCTACACCTTC
cdr3_aa: CSVDYPGGYGYTF

v_call: TRBV18
d_call: NA
clone_size: NA
j_call: TRBJ2-1
cdr3_nt: TGTGCCAGCTCCCGACCCGGAGCCAACAATGAGCAGTTCTTC
cdr3_aa: CASSRPGANNEQFF

v_call: TRBV7-9
d_call: TRBD1
clone_size: few
j_call: TRBJ1-3
cdr3_nt: TGTGCCAGCAGCCCCCGGACAGGGGTGTACACCATATATTTT
cdr3_aa: CASSPRTGVYTIYF

v_call: TRBV28
d_call: NA
clone_size: NA
j_call: TRBJ1-2
cdr3_nt: TGTGCCAGCAGTCTCAGGGGTAACTATGGCTACACCTTC
cdr3_aa: CASSLRGNYGYTF

v_call: TRBV20-1
d_call: NA
clone_size: once
j_call: TRBJ2-7
cdr3_nt: TGCAGTGCCAGGGCGACCTACGAGCAGTACTTC
cdr3_aa: CSARATYEQYF

v_call: TRBV3-1/TRBV3-2
d_call: NA
clone_size: NA
j_call: TRBJ2-1
cdr3_nt: TGTGCCAGCTCTAACAGGAATTATTACAATGAGCAGTTCTTC
cdr3_aa: CASSNRNYYNEQFF

v_call: TRBV6-2/TRBV6-3
d_call: NA
clone_size: NA
j_call: TRBJ1-5
cdr3_nt: TGTGCCAGCAGTTATTCAGGGATCAAGAATCAGCCCCAGCATTTT
cdr3_aa: CASSYSGIKNQPQHF

v_call: TRBV21-1
d_call: NA
clone_size: NA
j_call: TRBJ2-7
cdr3_nt: TGTGCCAGCAGCATTATCTCAAACCAGGTCCACGAGCAGTACTTC
cdr3_aa: CASSIISNQVHEQYF